This T cell receptor beta chain originates from a study of blood T cell repertoires in COVID-19. As for the study in general: Researchers got acute and convalescent COVID-19 samples from the United States, Italy and Spain. PBMCs, B-cell-depleted T cells, or T cells were the source of the cDNA or gDNA that made up the material.

The V gene end was trimmed by 2 bases and the J gene end by 5 bases; junction bases not matched to a gene: 6. Germline V gene lookup returns CDR1 SGHVS and CDR2 FNYEAQ. This CDR3 is built from 15 residues. TCRdb keeps only in-frame clones here, not all; method: immunoSEQ multiplex PCR. The sample shows some 160,000 clones, roughly 75% of them seen only once. The chain combines TRBV7-6 with TRBJ2-5; 9 nucleotides line up with TRBD2. The clonotype comes from a man aged 65-85 years with active or convalescent COVID-19. The specimen was peripheral blood. CDR3 protein: CASSLSSGEWETQYF. The CDR3 DNA reads as TGTGCCAGCAGCTTATCTAGCGGGGAATGGGAGACCCAGTACTTC. The whole variable domain, remainder taken from reference TRBV7-6 and TRBJ2-5, is GAGVSQSPRYKVTKRGQDVALRCDPISGHVSLYWYRQALGQGPEFLTYFNYEAQQDKSGLPNDRFSAERPEGSISTLTIQRTEQRDSAMYRCASSLSSGEWETQYFGPGTRLLVL.